The TCR beta chain under discussion was sequenced for a study of T cell responses to AZD1222 COVID-19 vaccine. This CDR3 is 11 amino acids long. Germline CDR1 is SQVTM and CDR2 is ANQGSEA. Study-level findings and limits: Spike-wide coverage was observed for vaccine-associated CD4 TCRs, with dominant responses at 160-218 and 743-854. There were mostly white British donors and more females than males, and clonal diversity was possibly underestimated. Repertoire sampling occurred only after the peak T cell response. Baseline seropositives among AZD1222 recipients totaled only five or six.

Details on this clone: Antigen specificity is unknown.

Sequenced by immunoSEQ multiplex PCR; TCRdb stores in-frame clones only, minus some. The sample has around 84,000 clones, about 92% seen once. The specimen comprised peripheral blood, sampled on day 0 of MenACWY control vaccination. The rearrangement joins TRBV29-1 to TRBJ1-1; the match to TRBD1 covers 9 bases. The origin of this receptor is an adult in good health. CDR3 DNA: TGCTCGTACAGGGGGCTTGGTGAAGCTTTCTTT. Amino acid sequence: CSYRGLGEAFF.